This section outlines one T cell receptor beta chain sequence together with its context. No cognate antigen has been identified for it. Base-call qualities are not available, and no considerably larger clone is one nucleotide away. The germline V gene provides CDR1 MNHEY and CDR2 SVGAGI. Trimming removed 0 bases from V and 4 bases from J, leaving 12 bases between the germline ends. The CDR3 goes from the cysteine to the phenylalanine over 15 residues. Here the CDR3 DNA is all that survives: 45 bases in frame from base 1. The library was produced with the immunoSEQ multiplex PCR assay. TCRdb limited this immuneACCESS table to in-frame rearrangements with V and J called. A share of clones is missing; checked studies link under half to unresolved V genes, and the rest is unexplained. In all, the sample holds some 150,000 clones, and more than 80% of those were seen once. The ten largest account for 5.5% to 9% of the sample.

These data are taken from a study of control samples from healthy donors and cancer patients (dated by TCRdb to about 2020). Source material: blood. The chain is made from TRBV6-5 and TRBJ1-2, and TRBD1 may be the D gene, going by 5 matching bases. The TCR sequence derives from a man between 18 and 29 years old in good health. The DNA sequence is TGTGCCAGCAGTTACTCGTCCAGGGAGAGCTATGGCTACACCTTC. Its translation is CASSYSSRESYGYTF.